The 26 T cell receptor beta chains given below trace back to one sample, sequenced in a study of shared clonotypes between healthy human individuals. Assay: immunoSEQ multiplex PCR; the TCRdb copy retains only in-frame clones and omits some. The sample carries more than 2,000,000 clones, 90% to 95% recorded once. Sample: naive CD4+ T cells from PBMCs. As for subset: CD45RA+ positively selected. The receptor set was obtained from a man aged 18 to 30 in good health. Some clones in this sample may be carry-over from other donors' samples.

The V gene is TRBV6-1, the J gene TRBJ1-4; a weak D match, TRBD1 (5 bases). Per the germline V gene, CDR1 is MNHNS and CDR2 is SASEGT. V dropped 4 bases and J dropped 10 bases, with 19 bases sitting between them. The CDR3 contains 15 residues. In nucleotides, the CDR3 is TGTGCCAGCAGTGTCGTGGGGCAGGGATCCGGAAAACTGTTTTTT. Translated, it gives CASSVVGQGSGKLFF.

The chain employs TRBV29-1 and TRBJ1-2, with TRBD1 identical over 7 bases. V lost 5 bases and J lost 0; bases outside the gene matches: 6. This CDR3 region has 14 residues. Germline CDR1 and CDR2: SQVTM and ANQGSEA. The CDR3 DNA is TGCAGCGTTACCCGACAGGGCCCTAACTATGGCTACACCTTC. It codes for CSVTRQGPNYGYTF.

Remarks on this clone: In the same sample, other DNA sequences code for this CDR3. The chain carries TRBV5-1 and TRBJ2-2; D is possibly TRBD1 (6 bases). Looked up from germline, CDR1 is SGHRS and CDR2 is YFSETQ. With 4 bases removed from V and 0 bases from J, the gap between germline ends came to 10 bases. The CDR3 covers 15 residues. CDR3 region: CASSPRTANTGELFF. CDR3 in DNA: TGCGCCAGCAGCCCCCGGACAGCGAACACCGGGGAGCTGTTTTTT.

V gene TRBV5-1 combines with J gene TRBJ2-5; 8 nucleotides line up with TRBD2. Trimming took 4 bases from V and 4 from J; bases not matched to a gene: 6. The CDR3 consists of 14 residues. CDR1 and CDR2 (germline): SGHRS, YFSETQ. CDR3 in amino acids: CASSRRAGAETQYF. The CDR3 DNA is TGCGCCAGCAGCCGTAGAGCGGGAGCAGAGACCCAGTACTTC.

The genes are TRBV28 and TRBJ2-7, with D possibly matching TRBD2 (5 bases). The CDR3 spans 12 residues. Germline values: CDR1 MDHEN, CDR2 SYDVKM. V was shortened by 7 bases and J by 10 bases, with 17 bases between the two germline ends. CDR3: CASTAPGIGQYF. CDR3 DNA: TGTGCCAGCACCGCACCGGGGATTGGACAGTACTTC.

This sequence joins TRBV10-3 and TRBJ1-2, with 11 positions matching TRBD1. The V gene end was trimmed by 0 bases and the J gene end by 5 bases; junction bases not matched to a gene: 5. The CDR3 has 16 residues. Germline values: CDR1 ENHRY, CDR2 SYGVKD. CDR3 amino acids: CAISESGQGDFYGYTF. DNA of the CDR3: TGTGCCATCAGTGAGTCGGGACAGGGGGACTTTTATGGCTACACCTTC.

The J gene is TRBJ1-5, the V gene TRBV6-1; 7 bases are shared with TRBD1. Germline V lookup: CDR1 MNHNS, CDR2 SASEGT. This CDR3 has 15 amino acids. The trim removed 4 bases at V and 4 bases at J, leaving 7 bases unmatched. The CDR3 sequence: CASSVQEGANQPQHF. The CDR3 DNA reads as TGTGCCAGCAGTGTGCAGGAGGGGGCAAATCAGCCCCAGCATTTT.

This clone came up once. The chain combines TRBV18 with TRBJ1-1, with 11 bases fitting TRBD1. V shed 2 bases and J 5 bases; nucleotides not matched to a gene: 4. Germline loops: CDR1 KGHSH, CDR2 LQKENI. This CDR3 spans 15 amino acids. The CDR3 protein is CASSPSGTGGTEAFF. The DNA for the CDR3 is TGTGCCAGCTCACCATCGGGGACAGGGGGAACTGAAGCTTTCTTT.

Points on this clone: The same CDR3 can be traced to other DNA sequences in this sample. This chain links TRBV7-2 with TRBJ2-1; D gene unclear. The germline gives CDR1 SGHTA, CDR2 FQGNSA. CDR3 size: 14 residues. V was pared by 1 base and J by 0 bases, with 4 bases between. CDR3 in DNA: TGTGCCAGCAGCTTAGTCGGCTCCTACAATGAGCAGTTCTTC. Its translation is CASSLVGSYNEQFF.

The chain carries TRBV5-4 and TRBJ1-1, with D possibly matching TRBD1 (6 bases). The CDR3 covers 17 residues. Deletions cut 0 bases from V and 5 bases from J, with 20 bases between. Germline CDR1 is SGHNT and CDR2 is YYREEE (reference sequence). CDR3 sequence: CASSLGSSGGVMTEAFF. The CDR3 DNA reads as TGTGCCAGCAGCTTGGGCTCGTCCGGGGGCGTAATGACTGAAGCTTTCTTT.

The chain joins TRBV11-3 to TRBJ1-3; D gene unclear. This CDR3 region has 13 residues. Germline CDR1 SGHNT, CDR2 YENEEA. V lost 0 bases and J lost 4, with 4 bases in between. The CDR3 region has the DNA TGTGCCAGCAGCTTAGAGCGGGGAAACACCATATATTTT. Residues: CASSLERGNTIYF.

In regard to this clone: Different DNA sequences within this sample yield the same CDR3. V usage is TRBV28 and J usage is TRBJ1-2; 7 bases align to TRBD1. The V segment lost 2 bases and the J segment 2 bases; nucleotides outside the gene matches: 2. Germline V gene data show CDR1 as MDHEN and CDR2 as SYDVKM. The CDR3 contains 14 residues. The CDR3 spells CASSLTDRNYGYTF. CDR3 coding DNA: TGTGCCAGCAGTTTAACGGACAGGAACTATGGCTACACCTTC.

V gene TRBV7-2 combines with J gene TRBJ1-5; D gene ambiguous. Per the germline V gene, CDR1 is SGHTA and CDR2 is FQGNSA. This CDR3 is 14 amino acids long. Trimming left V 4 bases short and J 1 base short, with 8 bases between. The CDR3 sequence is CASSSGRSNQPQHF. For the CDR3, the DNA is TGTGCCAGCAGCTCCGGACGGAGCAATCAGCCCCAGCATTTT.

The rearrangement joins TRBV2 to TRBJ2-3; D is unclear. This CDR3 region has 12 residues. The V and J ends lost 7 bases and 4 bases respectively, with 9 bases between them. CDR1 is SNHLY and CDR2 is FYNNEI in the germline V gene. CDR3 in amino acids: CASNWEADTQYF. Here the CDR3 DNA reads TGTGCCAGCAACTGGGAAGCAGATACGCAGTATTTT.

In the case of this clone: Other DNA variants within this sample encode the same CDR3. The chain joins TRBV5-1 to TRBJ2-7; 8 bases match TRBD1. The CDR3 extends over 13 amino acids. V lost 5 bases and J lost 6; bases outside the gene matches: 7. Germline CDR1 is SGHRS and CDR2 is YFSETQ. This CDR3 is CASSFGQGGEQYF. The CDR3, as DNA: TGCGCCAGCAGTTTCGGACAGGGAGGCGAGCAGTACTTC.

This chain uses TRBV19 with TRBJ2-4; TRBD1 is a possible D gene (8 bases). The length of the CDR3 is 14 residues. The germline CDR1 and CDR2 sequences are LNHDA and SQIVND (reference sequence). The V gene lost 4 bases and the J gene lost 9 bases, with 16 bases spanning the gap. In DNA form, the CDR3 reads TGTGCCAGTAGTAAAGACAGGGGAGGGGGCATTCAGTACTTC. Its protein is CASSKDRGGGIQYF.

The V gene is TRBV5-1, the J gene TRBJ1-1, with 7 positions matching TRBD1. V was clipped by 4 bases and J by 2 bases; unmatched bases: 11. Germline V gene data show CDR1 as SGHRS and CDR2 as YFSETQ. The CDR3 has 16 amino acids. CDR3 DNA sequence: TGCGCCAGCAGCACCGACCTGACAGGGATCAACACTGAAGCTTTCTTT. It specifies CASSTDLTGINTEAFF.

This clone was detected once. This chain uses TRBV5-1 with TRBJ2-2; TRBD1 agrees at 10 bases. CDR1 is SGHRS, CDR2 YFSETQ, per germline. J was trimmed by 6 bases and V by 4 bases; bases with no gene match: 6. The CDR3 runs to 15 residues. CDR3 region: CASSGGTGEAGELFF. In DNA, the CDR3 is TGCGCCAGCAGCGGCGGGACAGGGGAGGCCGGGGAGCTGTTTTTT.

The chain carries TRBV5-8 and TRBJ1-5; 8 nucleotides line up with TRBD1. The CDR3 extends over 15 amino acids. V lost 4 bases and J lost 5; bases outside the gene matches: 8. Per germline, CDR1 SGHTS and CDR2 YDEGEE. As DNA, the CDR3 is TGTGCCAGCAGCCCGGGACAGGTGGGGGATCAGCCCCAGCATTTT. Encoded protein: CASSPGQVGDQPQHF.

CDR3 amino acids: CASMRSSSGNTIYF. DNA for the CDR3: TGTGCCAGCATGCGTTCGAGCTCTGGAAACACCATATATTTT. V gene TRBV9 combines with J gene TRBJ1-3; D gene ambiguous. Germline CDR1 SGDLS, CDR2 YYNGEE. The CDR3 has 14 residues. Between the trimmed V and J ends, which lost 6 bases and 0 bases, there was a span of 10 bases.

The genes are TRBV11-2 and TRBJ2-7, with 7 positions matching TRBD2. Germline values: CDR1 SGHAT, CDR2 FQNNGV. CDR3 size: 17 residues. The V gene end was trimmed by 1 base and the J gene end by 0 bases; junction bases not matched to a gene: 9. CDR3: CASSLVASQRDSYEQYF. The DNA for the CDR3 is TGTGCCAGCAGCTTAGTCGCAAGCCAGCGGGACTCCTACGAGCAGTACTTC. The entire variable domain, with the rest obtained from reference TRBV11-2 and TRBJ2-7, is as follows: EAGVAQSPRYKIIEKRQSVAFWCNPISGHATLYWYQQILGQGPKLLIQFQNNGVVDDSQLPKDRFSAERLKGVDSTLKIQPAKLEDSAVYLCASSLVASQRDSYEQYFGPGTRLTVT.

The rearrangement uses TRBV7-3 and TRBJ2-1; 8 bases map to TRBD2. CDR1 and CDR2 from the germline V gene are SGHTA and FQGTGA. This CDR3 has 16 residues. Trimming cost V 5 bases and J 0 bases; bases outside gene matches: 6. CDR3 DNA sequence: TGTGCCAGCAGCGTCCAAAGCGGGGGCTCCTACAATGAGCAGTTCTTC. Residues: CASSVQSGGSYNEQFF. Full variable domain (rest looked up from reference TRBV7-3 and TRBJ2-1): GAGVSQTPSNKVTEKGKYVELRCDPISGHTALYWYRQSLGQGPEFLIYFQGTGAADDSGLPNDRFFAVRPEGSVSTLKIQRTERGDSAVYLCASSVQSGGSYNEQFFGPGTRLTVL.

V gene TRBV5-1 combines with J gene TRBJ2-5; 7 bases map to TRBD1. The V and J ends lost 3 bases and 0 bases, in that order; junction bases with no gene match: 5. CDR3 length: 15 residues. Germline CDR1 reads SGHRS; CDR2 reads YFSETQ. The CDR3 loop reads CASSSLGQDQETQYF. CDR3 in DNA: TGCGCCAGCAGCTCCCTAGGACAGGACCAAGAGACCCAGTACTTC.

On this clone itself: The same CDR3 arises from other DNA sequences in this sample as well. The rearrangement uses TRBV11-2 and TRBJ2-7; no reliable D call. V lost 5 bases, J lost 0 bases, and 14 bases lay in between. CDR3 size: 15 residues. The germline CDR1 and CDR2 sequences are SGHAT and FQNNGV. Here the CDR3 DNA reads TGTGCCAGCAGCCTAGTGGGTTATAGCTCCTACGAGCAGTACTTC. Translating gives CASSLVGYSSYEQYF.

The CDR3 here is CATSGRLGNTIYF. The CDR3 bases are TGTGCCACCAGCGGGAGGTTAGGAAACACCATATATTTT. The chain uses TRBV15 and TRBJ1-3; D not certain. This CDR3 is 13 amino acids long. CDR1 LNHNV and CDR2 YYDKDF come from the germline V gene (reference sequence). Trimming removed 5 bases from V and 4 bases from J, with 9 bases in between.

The V gene is TRBV13, the J gene TRBJ2-1; D gene uncertain. The length of the CDR3 is 14 residues. Germline V lookup: CDR1 PRHDT, CDR2 FYEKMQ (reference sequence). Trimming stripped 5 bases from V and 0 bases from J, with 8 bases between. DNA for the CDR3: TGTGCCAGCAGCCTCTCCAGCTCCTACAATGAGCAGTTCTTC. Residues: CASSLSSSYNEQFF.